This T cell receptor beta chain derives from a study of T cells after yellow fever vaccination (dated by TCRdb to about 2019). A note on the overall study: The SMART-Seq v4 Ultra Low Input RNA kit was used to prepare libraries from fractions with low cell numbers. Two healthy male donors made up the cohort, one aged 18 to 29 years and the other aged 30 to 40 years. Blood was collected at multiple timepoints before and after primary and secondary immunization, and bulk PBMC replicates and cell subsets were isolated. To follow T-cell clones before and after primary and booster YFV17D yellow fever vaccination, bulk TCR alpha and beta repertoires were sequenced over time.

Turning to this clonotype: Its specific antigen is unknown. Base quality data are lacking; no much larger clone is found one base away.

TCR cDNA was made using 5'RACE template switching, a step that added a universal primer site and unique molecular identifiers. cDNA synthesis was primed from both the TCR alpha and TCR beta constant segments. Library amplification involved two PCR steps, and the second step added sample barcodes and sequencing adapters. Sequencing of the libraries was done on either Illumina HiSeq 2500 (2x100 bp) or NovaSeq (2x150 bp). Per the original workflow: MIGEC was used to demultiplex reads and collapse the reads into UMI consensus sequences, and MiXCR was used for V(D)J alignment. Using edgeR on replicate PBMC samples, clonotypes were called vaccine-responding if FDR was below 0.01 and the log2 fold change was above 5 up to day 15. Each bulk clonotype received a CD4 or CD8 identity based on whether the sequenced CD4 or CD8 repertoire contained that clonotype at higher abundance. TCRdb passed the public sequencing reads through fastp at Q25 and MiXCR, retaining productive beta sequences. Rows matching on CDR3 protein sequence are summarized as one entry with the most common DNA and genes. TCRdb's processing, not the study's, gives the V and J calls here. The sample table holds tens of thousands of distinct CDR3 sequences, of which approximately 7% were seen once. The top ten clones comprise roughly a third of the sample.

The intended sense of this specimen's treatment or condition label: live attenuated yellow fever vaccine strain. A standard Ficoll-Paque protocol was used to isolate PBMCs from peripheral blood. Dynabeads CD4 and CD8 positive selection kits were used to isolate CD4 and CD8 T-cell fractions. TriZol was used to extract RNA from bulk PBMCs, from CD4 and CD8 fractions, and from dextramer-positive and dextramer-negative fractions. Study-level results and caveats: Computational filtering was required because FACS-sorted repertoires could contain abundant contaminating clonotypes from the bulk population. A small share of clonotypes occurred in both CD4 and CD8 compartments, likely arising from convergent recombination. Most clones expanded after primary vaccination (96% of CD4 and roughly 91% of CD8) were re-detected after the booster, suggesting that broad memory maintenance occurred. Only a couple of donors were included in the study, so the extent to which the findings can be generalized is limited. Compared with the primary T-cell response, the secondary T-cell response was faster but weaker, reaching its peak on day 5 rather than on day 15.

The sequenced sample was CD8+ T cells sorted from PBMCs, obtained around 5 days after the first yellow fever vaccination. The sequence came from a man younger than 35 who received the YFV17D yellow fever vaccine.

The CDR3 protein is CASYSERGQPQHF. In nucleotide form, the sequence is TGTGCCAGCTATTCAGAAAGGGGTCAGCCCCAGCATTTT. The chain couples TRBV2 to TRBJ1-5; the D gene is perhaps TRBD1, from 5 matching bases. Measured from the cysteine to the phenylalanine, the CDR3 is 13 residues long. CDR3 DNA only is kept here, 39 bases in frame from base 1. CDR1 SNHLY and CDR2 FYNNEI are derived from the germline V gene. Deletion took 8 bases off V and 6 bases off J, with a span of 14 bases between the germline ends.